Shown below are 9 T cell receptor beta chains from a single sample sequenced in a study of PD-1 blockade in classical Hodgkin lymphoma. Each patient's relapse followed autologous stem cell transplantation, and brentuximab vedotin exposure varied. This table comes from immunoSEQ multiplex PCR, and its TCRdb copy is limited to in-frame clones, with some not included. The sample lists approximately 90,000 clones, 80% to 95% occurring once. Specimen: peripheral blood mononuclear cells (PBMCs), collected before the second cycle of nivolumab. These receptors all come from a human donor with classical Hodgkin lymphoma.

The chain's CDR3 is CASSLAQGLDMTQYF. DNA of the CDR3: TGTGCCAGCAGCTTAGCCCAGGGGCTGGATATGACCCAGTACTTC. The chain has TRBV7-9 and TRBJ2-5; possible D gene TRBD1, 6 bases. Germline V CDR1 and CDR2: SEHNR, FQNEAQ (reference sequence). The CDR3 spans 15 residues. Trimming removed 0 bases from V and 7 bases from J, with 15 bases in between. Supplemented by reference TRBV7-9 and TRBJ2-5, the full variable domain reads DTGVSQNPRHKITKRGQNVTFRCDPISEHNRLYWYRQTLGQGPEFLTYFQNEAQLEKSRLLSDRFSAERPKGSFSTLEIQRTEQGDSAMYLCASSLAQGLDMTQYFGPGTRLLVL.

V and J are TRBV29-1 and TRBJ2-7; unclear D gene. With 7 bases removed from V and 2 bases from J, the gap between germline ends came to 18 bases. This CDR3 spans 14 amino acids. Germline V lookup: CDR1 SQVTM, CDR2 ANQGSEA. CDR3 amino acids: CSANVGRTTYEQYF. DNA of the CDR3: TGCAGCGCCAACGTCGGACGGACGACCTACGAGCAGTACTTC.

This chain connects TRBV23-1 to TRBJ2-3; perhaps TRBD2 as D (7 bases). TRBV23-1 is an ORF, with its function uncertain. V lost 4 bases and J lost 4, with 21 bases in between. The CDR3 consists of 17 residues. CDR3 DNA: TGCGCCAGCAGTCCCGCGCTGAGGGGGGGGCAGTCAGATACGCAGTATTTT. Translation gives CASSPALRGGQSDTQYF.

Notes on this clone: The identical CDR3 is also encoded by other nucleotide sequences in the sample. This sequence joins TRBV30 and TRBJ1-2; perhaps TRBD1 as D (5 bases). This CDR3 comprises 12 residues. The germline V gene encodes CDR1 GTSNPN and CDR2 SVGIG (reference sequence). The ends were cut back, 3 bases at V and 4 bases at J, with 9 bases in the middle. This CDR3 is CAWSRQSYGYTF. The CDR3 DNA is TGTGCCTGGAGCCGACAGAGCTATGGCTACACCTTC.

The rearrangement uses TRBV30 and TRBJ2-7; no clear D gene. The germline V and J ends were trimmed by 1 base and 3 bases, with 13 bases remaining between them. CDR3 length: 14 residues. Germline CDR1 GTSNPN, CDR2 SVGIG (reference sequence). The CDR3 nucleotides are TGTGCCTGGAGTGATTCTACGGCTTACTACGAGCAGTACTTC. It yields the protein CAWSDSTAYYEQYF. The full variable domain, in which reference TRBV30 and TRBJ2-7 provide the parts outside the CDR3, is SQTIHQWPATLVQPVGSPLSLECTVEGTSNPNLYWYRQAAGRGLQLLFYSVGIGQISSEVPQNLSASRPQDRQFILSSKKLLLSDSGFYLCAWSDSTAYYEQYFGPGTRLTVT.

The CDR3 reads CASRPPGQGILGTF. The CDR3 DNA follows: TGTGCCAGCAGGCCCCCGGGACAGGGAATTTTGGGCACCTTC. This chain links TRBV28 with TRBJ1-2; 9 bases fit TRBD1. Germline V gene data show CDR1 as MDHEN and CDR2 as SYDVKM. CDR3 length: 14 amino acids. V was pared by 6 bases and J by 13 bases, with 15 bases of the junction left unmatched.

The chain recombines TRBV6-5 with TRBJ1-5, with TRBD1 identical over 9 bases. Germline values: CDR1 MNHEY, CDR2 SVGAGI. Trimming cost V 6 bases and J 6 bases; bases outside gene matches: 6. This CDR3 is 14 amino acids long. CDR3 in DNA: TGTGCCAGCAGCGTCGGGACAGGGAGTCAGCCCCAGCATTTT. Translation: CASSVGTGSQPQHF.

This chain uses TRBV6-5 with TRBJ2-7, with TRBD2 matching 7 bases. V lost 4 bases, J lost 2 bases, and 5 bases stayed unmatched. CDR1 is MNHEY and CDR2 is SVGAGI in the germline V gene. The CDR3 spans 14 residues. DNA of the CDR3: TGTGCCAGCAGTTGGGCTAGCGGTGCCTACGAGCAGTACTTC. It codes for CASSWASGAYEQYF.

This chain connects TRBV5-8 to TRBJ1-5; weak D call: TRBD1 (5 bases). Trimming stripped 0 bases from V and 2 bases from J, with 6 bases between. The length of the CDR3 is 14 residues. The germline CDR1 and CDR2 sequences are SGHTS and YDEGEE. CDR3 bases: TGTGCCAGCAGCTTGGGCAGGGGCAATCAGCCCCAGCATTTT. Its protein is CASSLGRGNQPQHF.